A single sample is the source of the 6 T cell receptor beta chains below, sequenced in a study of cytomegalovirus exposure and HLA in healthy donors. PCR amplification relied on 60 Vbeta primers (plus 13 Jbeta primers). TCRdb's copy holds only in-frame clones and misses some; the assay was immunoSEQ multiplex PCR. Found here are 150,000 to 200,000 clones, over 75% of them singletons; the top ten hold about 1.9%. The sample consisted of PBMCs. These receptors all stem from a woman in her thirties in good health and CMV-seronegative.

The chain couples TRBV6-6 to TRBJ1-1, with 7 bases that match TRBD1. This CDR3 contains 15 residues. The junction had 5 bases not matched to a gene; V was cut back by 0 bases and J by 4 bases. Germline loops: CDR1 MNHNY, CDR2 SVGAGI (reference sequence). CDR3 coding DNA: TGTGCCAGCAGTTACTCGAGCGCAGGGGGCACTGAAGCTTTCTTT. As protein: CASSYSSAGGTEAFF.

This clone was counted a single time. This rearrangement joins TRBV6-6 to TRBJ1-1; no reliable D call. The CDR3 length is 13 residues. V shed 2 bases and J shed 2 bases, with 6 bases lying between them. CDR1 is MNHNY, CDR2 SVGAGI, per germline (reference sequence). The CDR3 DNA is TGTGCCAGCAGTTACGCAGGAAACACTGAAGCTTTCTTT. Translated: CASSYAGNTEAFF.

The V gene is TRBV23-1, the J gene TRBJ1-1, with 8 bases matching TRBD1. TRBV23-1 has ORF status, its function being uncertain. The CDR3 has 15 amino acids. Losses at the gene ends were 2 bases for V and 4 bases for J; bases not matched to a gene: 6. The CDR3 loop is CASSQGQGAFTEAFF. CDR3 DNA sequence: TGCGCCAGCAGTCAAGGCCAGGGGGCTTTCACTGAAGCTTTCTTT.

Remarks on this clone: The junction departs from germline at one end; a sequencing error may be responsible. This chain uses TRBV7-7 with TRBJ2-7; D gene ambiguous. Germline loops: CDR1 SSHAT, CDR2 FNYEAQ (reference sequence). The CDR3 is made up of 15 amino acids. CDR3 residues: CASTPPPSDTHEQYF. DNA for the CDR3: TGTGCTAGCACCCCTCCACCATCCGACACCCACGAGCAGTACTTC.

The genes are TRBV9 and TRBJ2-1, with TRBD2 matching 12 bases. The CDR3 contains 16 residues. V shed 4 bases and J 5 bases; nucleotides not matched to a gene: 7. CDR1 is SGDLS, CDR2 YYNGEE, per germline. CDR3 sequence: CASSTRLAGVDNEQFF. In DNA form, the CDR3 reads TGTGCCAGCAGCACCCGACTAGCGGGGGTGGACAATGAGCAGTTCTTC.

The DNA of the CDR3 is TGTGCCAGCAGAAGAGACAGGGGAGGAAATCAGCCCCAGCATTTT. Encoded protein: CASRRDRGGNQPQHF. The rearrangement joins TRBV2 to TRBJ1-5; 8 bases match TRBD1. Germline CDR1 is SNHLY and CDR2 is FYNNEI. This CDR3 has 15 amino acids. With V trimmed by 6 bases and J by 4 bases, 8 bases remained unmatched. The full variable domain, its missing parts supplied by reference TRBV2 and TRBJ1-5, is EPEVTQTPSHQVTQMGQEVILRCVPISNHLYFYWYRQILGQKVEFLVSFYNNEISEKSEIFDDQFSVERPDGSNFTLKIRSTKLEDSAMYFCASRRDRGGNQPQHFGDGTRLSIL.